This T cell receptor (beta chain) is from a study of T cells in Graves' hyperthyroidism and ophthalmopathy. To note about this clonotype: A read error may explain this, as a much larger clone is one base away.

Germline lookup yields CDR1 SGHNT and CDR2 YYREEE (reference sequence). The CDR3 runs 15 residues. TCR beta CDR3 region amplification was performed from RNA transcripts. Carried out on the TCR CDR3, a first-round RT-PCR used the HTBI primer set. TCRdb reprocessed the multiplex PCR reads with MiXCR, giving one entry per CDR3 protein. The table lists under 500,000 distinct CDR3 sequences, around 15% of them singletons. Enrolled ophthalmopathy patients presented with a Clinical Activity Score of at least 3, a NOSPECS grade of at least 4, and disease duration under 3 months. This chain joins TRBV5-4 and TRBJ2-3; 7 nucleotides align to TRBD1. The sequenced material came from blood. The TCR was taken from a man aged 50 or older with Graves' ophthalmopathy. CDR3 sequence (DNA): TGTGTCAGCAGCTTTGAGGGGACAGGCACAGATACGCAGTATTTT. Translating it yields CVSSFEGTGTDTQYF.